These 28 T cell receptor beta chains originate from one sample sequenced in a study of PD-1 blockade in classical Hodgkin lymphoma (dated by TCRdb to about 2020). The time point label on this specimen signifies: cycle 1 day 1 (C1D1), immediately before nivolumab initiation. Every trial patient had relapsed after autologous stem cell transplantation, and cohorts A, B and C differed in prior brentuximab vedotin exposure. Library prep was done by the immunoSEQ multiplex PCR assay. TCRdb took this table from immuneACCESS and kept in-frame rearrangements with V and J called. Such tables lack part of the clones; where checked against another copy, unresolved V genes explain under half of the gap, and the rest is unexplained. The sample yields approximately 61,000 clones; 85% to 90% were counted once. The ten largest account for approximately 15% of the sample. Sequenced here: peripheral blood mononuclear cells (PBMCs), sampled at baseline. These receptors came from a human donor with classical Hodgkin lymphoma.

The chain joins TRBV7-9 to TRBJ2-2, with TRBD2 matching over 8 bases. Germline V CDR1 and CDR2: SEHNR, FQNEAQ (reference sequence). With 9 bases clipped from V and 2 bases from J, the junction kept 14 bases outside the gene matches. The CDR3 covers 17 residues. The CDR3 protein is CASPGLEPLPNTGELFF. The CDR3 DNA reads as TGTGCCAGTCCGGGACTAGAACCCCTCCCTAACACCGGGGAGCTGTTTTTT.

This clone was detected once. This sequence joins TRBV19 and TRBJ2-1; a possible D gene is TRBD1 (6 bases). The CDR3 sequence is 15 residues long. V lost 4 bases to trimming and J lost 6 bases, with 16 bases between them. CDR1 and CDR2 (germline): LNHDA, SQIVND (reference sequence). The CDR3 bases are TGTGCCAGTAGTAGGCTAGGGGGATCCGGCAATGAGCAGTTCTTC. Its protein is CASSRLGGSGNEQFF.

The chain carries TRBV5-1 and TRBJ2-1; D perhaps matches TRBD2 (5 bases). CDR3 size: 15 residues. V lost 0 bases, J lost 5 bases, and 12 bases lay in between. CDR1 is SGHRS and CDR2 is YFSETQ in the germline V gene. CDR3 in amino acids: CASSLDGSRDNEQFF. CDR3 in DNA: TGCGCCAGCAGCTTGGATGGTTCGAGGGACAATGAGCAGTTCTTC.

The sample holds one count of this clone. This rearrangement joins TRBV5-1 to TRBJ1-3, with D possibly matching TRBD1 (6 bases). The V and J ends lost 4 bases and 1 base respectively, with 18 bases between them. From germline, CDR1 is SGHRS and CDR2 YFSETQ. This CDR3 is built from 17 residues. CDR3 DNA sequence: TGCGCCAGCAGCCCGTTCGTAGTACAGGGTTCTGGAAACACCATATATTTT. Protein product: CASSPFVVQGSGNTIYF. The variable domain in full, completed from reference TRBV5-1 and TRBJ1-3, reads KAGVTQTPRYLIKTRGQQVTLSCSPISGHRSVSWYQQTPGQGLQFLFEYFSETQRNKGNFPGRFSGRQFSNSRSEMNVSTLELGDSALYLCASSPFVVQGSGNTIYFGEGSWLTVV.

The chain joins TRBV30 to TRBJ2-3; tentatively, D is TRBD1 (6 bases). CDR1 and CDR2 (germline): GTSNPN, SVGIG (reference sequence). Trimming removed 0 bases from V and 2 bases from J, with 18 bases in between. The CDR3 runs to 17 residues. This chain's CDR3 is CAWSVTLLRQVTDTQYF. The CDR3 nucleotides read TGTGCCTGGAGTGTAACCCTACTACGACAGGTCACAGATACGCAGTATTTT.

The chain uses TRBV5-1 and TRBJ2-3; 10 nucleotides agree with TRBD2. J was trimmed by 0 bases and V by 4 bases; bases with no gene match: 2. Per germline, CDR1 SGHRS and CDR2 YFSETQ. The CDR3 covers 15 residues. Here the CDR3 reads CASSVGLASTDTQYF. CDR3 DNA sequence: TGCGCCAGCAGCGTGGGACTAGCGAGCACAGATACGCAGTATTTT.

The gene calls are TRBV1 and TRBJ2-1; TRBD2 is the table's D call and was not checked against the DNA. TRBV1 is tagged as a pseudogene. This CDR3 comprises 17 residues. The CDR3 nucleotides read TGCACCAGCAGCCAAGTAACTAGCGGGGGTCGACAAGGTGAGCAGTTCTTC. It is translated as CTSSQVTSGGRQGEQFF.

The chain is built from TRBV7-2 and TRBJ2-7, with 7 positions matching TRBD1. The CDR3 is 15 amino acids. The ends lost 5 bases at V and 2 bases at J; junction bases unmatched: 9. Germline CDR1 is SGHTA and CDR2 is FQGNSA. Here the CDR3 DNA reads TGTGCCAGCAGCACCCGGGACAGCTCCCCCTACGAGCAGTACTTC. Translating gives CASSTRDSSPYEQYF. Combining the CDR3 with reference TRBV7-2 and TRBJ2-7 gives the whole variable domain GAGVSQSPSNKVTEKGKDVELRCDPISGHTALYWYRQSLGQGLEFLIYFQGNSAPDKSGLPSDRFSAERTGGSVSTLTIQRTQQEDSAVYLCASSTRDSSPYEQYFGPGTRLTVT.

CDR3 protein: CAISRMDTEAFF. Here the CDR3 DNA reads TGTGCCATCAGTCGGATGGACACTGAAGCTTTCTTT. The chain is built from TRBV10-3 and TRBJ1-1; D uncertain. This CDR3 region has 12 residues. The V gene's germline CDR1 is ENHRY and CDR2 SYGVKD. V dropped 5 bases and J dropped 3 bases, with 7 bases sitting between them.

This chain links TRBV2 with TRBJ1-2; D gene unclear. With 8 bases removed from V and 4 bases from J, the gap between germline ends came to 11 bases. Germline values: CDR1 SNHLY, CDR2 FYNNEI. This CDR3 has 12 amino acids. CDR3 bases: TGTGCCAGCTCTCCACGGGTCTATGGCTACACCTTC. It translates to CASSPRVYGYTF.

This sequence joins TRBV19 and TRBJ1-2; D is ambiguous. Germline lookup yields CDR1 LNHDA and CDR2 SQIVND (reference sequence). The CDR3 loop spans 17 amino acids. V lost 5 bases to trimming and J lost 0 bases, with 19 bases between them. CDR3 in DNA: TGTGCCAGTAGTTATTCTCGGTCCCGGGGATCTAACTATGGCTACACCTTC. It encodes CASSYSRSRGSNYGYTF. Based on the CDR3 plus reference TRBV19 and TRBJ1-2, the full variable domain is DGGITQSPKYLFRKEGQNVTLSCEQNLNHDAMYWYRQDPGQGLRLIYYSQIVNDFQKGDIAEGYSVSREKKESFPLTVTSAQKNPTAFYLCASSYSRSRGSNYGYTFGSGTRLTVV.

The J gene is TRBJ1-1, the V gene TRBV7-9, with D possibly matching TRBD1 (6 bases). Deletions cut 4 bases from V and 7 bases from J, with 22 bases between. Germline assignment: CDR1 SEHNR and CDR2 FQNEAQ (reference sequence). There are 16 residues in the CDR3. The CDR3: CASSSREIKGGDEAFF. CDR3 nucleotides: TGTGCCAGCAGCTCCCGCGAAATCAAGGGGGGAGATGAAGCTTTCTTT.

The chain carries TRBV7-3 and TRBJ2-1; 9 positions agree with TRBD2. V shed 2 bases and J 9 bases; nucleotides not matched to a gene: 11. The CDR3 is 16 amino acids. The germline CDR1 and CDR2 sequences are SGHTA and FQGTGA. The CDR3 DNA reads TGTGCCAGCAGCTTAGCGGGACTAGCCGGGAGGGGTGAGCAGTTCTTC. Translating gives CASSLAGLAGRGEQFF.

CDR3 sequence (DNA): TGTGCCAGCGGGCGAGAGACGAAGGGCACTGAAGCTTTCTTT. This sequence encodes CASGRETKGTEAFF. The chain is built from TRBV2 and TRBJ1-1, with D unresolved. Germline V gives CDR1 SNHLY, CDR2 FYNNEI. The CDR3 is 14 amino acids. The V and J ends lost 8 bases and 4 bases respectively, with 17 bases between them.

This chain links TRBV5-1 with TRBJ1-3; 10 nucleotides align to TRBD1. Looked up from germline, CDR1 is SGHRS and CDR2 is YFSETQ. The CDR3 runs 18 residues. With V trimmed by 4 bases and J by 3 bases, 13 bases remained unmatched. The CDR3 region is CASSLGGTGVDFGNTIYF. In nucleotides, the CDR3 is TGCGCCAGCAGCCTCGGGGGGACAGGGGTAGACTTTGGAAACACCATATATTTT.

The rearrangement uses TRBV10-3 and TRBJ2-2; D might be TRBD2 (5 bases). Germline-derived CDR1 and CDR2 are ENHRY and SYGVKD. CDR3 length: 11 amino acids. V was clipped by 6 bases and J by 7 bases, with 6 bases between them. As DNA, the CDR3 is TGTGCCATCAGGGGGAGCGGGGAGCTGTTTTTT. This translates into CAIRGSGELFF.

V usage is TRBV4-1 and J usage is TRBJ1-2; D ambiguous. CDR3 length: 12 residues. Looked up from germline, CDR1 is MGHRA and CDR2 is YSYEKL. V was shortened by 1 base and J by 6 bases, with 6 bases between the two germline ends. The CDR3 DNA reads as TGCGCCAGCAGCCAAGGATGGGATGGCTACACCTTC. It encodes CASSQGWDGYTF.

This clone turned up a few times. The chain couples TRBV19 to TRBJ1-5; D gene unclear. V lost 6 bases, J lost 1 base, and 13 bases lay in between. Looked up from germline, CDR1 is LNHDA and CDR2 is SQIVND (reference sequence). This CDR3 is built from 15 residues. CDR3 sequence (DNA): TGTGCCAGTAGACCCGAGACGGTGAGCAATCAGCCCCAGCATTTT. This codes for CASRPETVSNQPQHF.

The V call is TRBV5-1, the J call TRBJ2-1; TRBD1 matches 7 bases. J was trimmed by 12 bases and V by 4 bases; bases with no gene match: 4. Germline V gives CDR1 SGHRS, CDR2 YFSETQ. This CDR3 region has 11 residues. The CDR3 region has the DNA TGCGCCAGCAGCAACGGGACAGCGCAGTTCTTC. It specifies CASSNGTAQFF.

The rearrangement links TRBV4-2 to TRBJ2-7; the match to TRBD2 covers 8 bases. Germline V CDR1 and CDR2: LGHNA, YNFKEQ. V shed 1 base and J 6 bases; nucleotides not matched to a gene: 5. The length of the CDR3 is 14 residues. The CDR3 region is CASSQAAGESEQYF. CDR3 nucleotide sequence: TGTGCCAGCAGCCAAGCAGCGGGAGAGAGCGAGCAGTACTTC.

This chain joins TRBV19 and TRBJ1-2; D unresolved. The germline V gene has CDR1 LNHDA and CDR2 SQIVND (reference sequence). The CDR3 runs 13 residues. V lost 8 bases to trimming and J lost 0 bases, with 10 bases between them. The CDR3 DNA is TGTGCCAGTTCGGCACAAGCTAACTATGGCTACACCTTC. It codes for CASSAQANYGYTF.

The genes are TRBV6-5 and TRBJ1-4, with no clear D. V shed 7 bases and J shed 8 bases, with 11 bases lying between them. Germline lookup yields CDR1 MNHEY and CDR2 SVGAGI. The CDR3 runs to 12 residues. The CDR3 sequence is CASTQMGEKLFF. CDR3 nucleotide sequence: TGTGCCAGCACCCAAATGGGGGAAAAACTGTTTTTT.

The chain employs TRBV12-5 and TRBJ1-5; tentative D call: TRBD1 (6 bases). The CDR3 runs 18 residues. The V end lost 3 bases, the J end lost 3 bases, and 21 bases lay between the germline ends. Germline-derived CDR1 and CDR2 are LGHNT and FRNRAP. CDR3 in DNA: TGTGCTAGTGGTTTTGCAAGGGACAATATTATGGACAATCAGCCCCAGCATTTT. This translates into CASGFARDNIMDNQPQHF.

The chain carries TRBV7-6 and TRBJ1-5; D is unclear. The length of the CDR3 is 15 residues. V lost 2 bases and J lost 0, with 8 bases in between. Germline assignment: CDR1 SGHVS and CDR2 FNYEAQ. The CDR3 bases are TGTGCCAGCAGCTTATTGAGCAATAGCAATCAGCCCCAGCATTTT. Protein sequence: CASSLLSNSNQPQHF. Using reference TRBV7-6 and TRBJ1-5 for the parts outside the CDR3, the full variable domain is GAGVSQSPRYKVTKRGQDVALRCDPISGHVSLYWYRQALGQGPEFLTYFNYEAQQDKSGLPNDRFSAERPEGSISTLTIQRTEQRDSAMYRCASSLLSNSNQPQHFGDGTRLSIL.

The V gene is TRBV6-5, the J gene TRBJ1-2, with D possibly TRBD1 on 5 matching bases. Germline values: CDR1 MNHEY, CDR2 SVGAGI. Trimming took 6 bases from V and 7 from J, leaving 12 bases between them. The CDR3 is 12 residues long. CDR3 DNA: TGTGCCAGCAGATCAGGGACGGGTGGCTACACCTTC. It encodes CASRSGTGGYTF.

In this sample, this clone turned up once. This chain connects TRBV19 to TRBJ2-1; D unresolved. The germline V gene has CDR1 LNHDA and CDR2 SQIVND (reference sequence). Trimming left V 5 bases short and J 6 bases short, with 11 bases between. This CDR3 is built from 13 residues. This CDR3 is CASSDLVPNEQFF. The CDR3 nucleotides are TGTGCCAGTAGTGATCTAGTTCCCAATGAGCAGTTCTTC.

This chain uses TRBV5-4 with TRBJ2-1; D perhaps matches TRBD1 (5 bases). CDR1 is SGHNT and CDR2 is YYREEE in the germline V gene (reference sequence). This CDR3 is built from 13 residues. Between the trimmed V and J ends, which lost 0 bases and 10 bases, there was a span of 11 bases. The CDR3 region is CASSLAYGAEQFF. CDR3 DNA sequence: TGTGCCAGCAGCTTGGCCTATGGGGCAGAGCAGTTCTTC. The entire variable domain, with the rest obtained from reference TRBV5-4 and TRBJ2-1, is as follows: ETGVTQSPTHLIKTRGQQVTLRCSSQSGHNTVSWYQQALGQGPQFIFQYYREEENGRGNFPPRFSGLQFPNYSSELNVNALELDDSALYLCASSLAYGAEQFFGPGTRLTVL.

The chain carries TRBV2 and TRBJ2-5; weak D call: TRBD2 (5 bases). This CDR3 has 13 amino acids. V gave up 5 bases and J gave up 2 bases, with 9 bases separating them. Germline loops: CDR1 SNHLY, CDR2 FYNNEI. The DNA of the CDR3 is TGTGCCAGCAGTTGGACTCCTCAAGAGACCCAGTACTTC. Residues: CASSWTPQETQYF.